The clone carrying this T cell receptor (beta chain) was seen a handful of times. In the original analysis: Amplification from reference gene primers served as the basis for estimated nucleated cell counts. Sequenced by immunoSEQ multiplex PCR; TCRdb stores in-frame clones only, minus some. The V and J calls and the clone size are those of that table, but D and trimming were determined from the DNA. The table lists under 200,000 clones, roughly 85% of them singletons, with under 2.5% in the top ten. This sample was taken from a study of blood T cell repertoires in COVID-19. In the study overall: The samples span acute and convalescent COVID-19 from the United States, Italy and Spain. T cells, B-cell-depleted T cells, or PBMCs supplied cDNA or gDNA.

Sequenced: peripheral blood. This sequence was found in an elderly woman with acute or convalescent COVID-19.

This chain's CDR3 is CASSSDVSGVTEAFF. CDR3 sequence (DNA): TGTGCCAGCAGTTCCGACGTATCAGGGGTCACTGAAGCTTTCTTT. This chain joins TRBV28 and TRBJ1-1; D may be TRBD1 (6 bases). V dropped 4 bases and J dropped 4 bases, with 16 bases sitting between them. The CDR3 has 15 amino acids. Looked up from germline, CDR1 is MDHEN and CDR2 is SYDVKM.